The 11 T cell receptor beta chains reported below all come from one sample, sequenced in a study of blood T cells in healthy people across ages. Primed by a sample-barcoded 5' primer and a J-beta primer mix, a second PCR proceeded for 7 to 11 cycles. From the 5' RACE reads, TCRdb called clonotypes with MiXCR, one entry per CDR3 protein. The sample records some 1.4 million distinct CDR3 sequences, around 39% being singletons. Sequenced input: blood. These receptor sequences come from a woman aged 18-35 years in good health.

V gene TRBV7-9 combines with J gene TRBJ1-2; a possible D gene is TRBD1 (5 bases). Trimming cost V 1 base and J 4 bases, with 13 bases left between them. The CDR3 is made up of 15 amino acids. The germline gives CDR1 SEHNR, CDR2 FQNEAQ (reference sequence). CDR3 in DNA: TGTGCCAGCAGCTTAGACCGCAGGGACTTCTATGGCTACACCTTC. Translated: CASSLDRRDFYGYTF.

This sequence joins TRBV11-1 and TRBJ2-1; weak D call: TRBD1 (6 bases). The V end was cut by 4 bases, the J end by 0 bases, with 16 bases between. The CDR3 has 17 residues. CDR1 is SGHAT, CDR2 FQDESV, per germline (reference sequence). The CDR3 sequence: CASSSPLQGSSYNEQFF. The CDR3 DNA sequence: TGTGCCAGCAGCTCCCCATTACAGGGAAGCTCCTACAATGAGCAGTTCTTC.

This clonotype was picked up a small number of times. The chain employs TRBV27 and TRBJ2-2; the D gene is possibly TRBD1 (6 bases). CDR3 length: 16 amino acids. V lost 4 bases and J lost 3, with 15 bases in between. The germline V gene has CDR1 MNHEY and CDR2 SMNVEV (reference sequence). CDR3 region: CASSSIGQSYTGELFF. CDR3 nucleotides: TGTGCCAGCAGTTCAATCGGACAGAGTTACACCGGGGAGCTGTTTTTT.

In its sample, this clonotype was seen a few times. The chain is built from TRBV5-1 and TRBJ2-1; 7 nucleotides line up with TRBD1. Germline CDR1 and CDR2: SGHRS and YFSETQ. This CDR3 spans 13 amino acids. Germline trimming cut 4 bases from V and 7 bases from J; bases unmatched to any gene: 5. In DNA, the CDR3 is TGCGCCAGCAGCCACGGACAGGCAAATGAGCAGTTCTTC. It yields the protein CASSHGQANEQFF.

A few counts support this clonotype. The chain is built from TRBV6-2 or TRBV6-3 and TRBJ2-4; D is ambiguous. Germline V gives CDR1 MNHEY, CDR2 SVGEGT. The CDR3 covers 14 residues. Trimming stripped 6 bases from V and 2 bases from J, with 11 bases between. CDR3 sequence (DNA): TGTGCCAGCAGCCGCAGCGATACCAAAAACATTCAGTACTTC. It specifies CASSRSDTKNIQYF.

The CDR3: CASSFRTGGDEQYF. CDR3 nucleotides: TGCGCCAGCAGCTTCAGAACAGGGGGTGACGAGCAGTACTTC. The rearrangement uses TRBV5-1 and TRBJ2-7, with 8 nucleotides matching TRBD1. Germline loops: CDR1 SGHRS, CDR2 YFSETQ. The CDR3 totals 14 residues. The junction had 6 bases not matched to a gene; V was cut back by 2 bases and J by 5 bases.

This clonotype was observed a handful of times. The rearrangement uses TRBV13 and TRBJ2-4, with 7 bases that match TRBD2. The junction had 11 bases not matched to a gene; V was cut back by 5 bases and J by 13 bases. Germline V lookup: CDR1 PRHDT, CDR2 FYEKMQ (reference sequence). This CDR3 contains 13 residues. For the CDR3, the DNA is TGTGCCAGCAGCCCGTCTAGCGGAGTCCGGCAGTACTTC. This encodes CASSPSSGVRQYF.

This clonotype was seen repeatedly, ten times or more. The chain has TRBV27 and TRBJ2-3; TRBD1 might be the D (7 bases). Germline V gene data show CDR1 as MNHEY and CDR2 as SMNVEV (reference sequence). The CDR3 has 15 amino acids. V was shortened by 3 bases and J by 3 bases, with 13 bases between the two germline ends. The CDR3 DNA follows: TGTGCCAGCAGTTTGGGACAGACTAGGACAGATACGCAGTATTTT. This codes for CASSLGQTRTDTQYF.

CDR3 in amino acids: CSAREPGQARLYSEAFF. DNA for the CDR3: TGCAGTGCTAGAGAACCGGGACAGGCCCGTCTTTATTCTGAAGCTTTCTTT. The rearrangement uses TRBV20-1 and TRBJ1-1; 8 bases line up with TRBD1. Germline CDR1 DFQATT, CDR2 SNEGSKA (reference sequence). There are 17 residues in the CDR3. J lost 6 bases, V lost 0 bases, and 15 bases had no gene match.

The chain links TRBV12-3 or TRBV12-4 to TRBJ2-3; 11 bases are a match to TRBD2. The CDR3 is 15 amino acids. With V trimmed by 6 bases and J by 2 bases, 4 bases remained unmatched. The CDR3 loop reads CASRVAGGPTDTQYF. As DNA, the CDR3 is TGTGCCAGCAGGGTAGCGGGGGGGCCCACAGATACGCAGTATTTT.

The rearrangement joins TRBV7-2 to TRBJ2-7; D ambiguous. CDR1 SGHTA and CDR2 FQGNSA come from the germline V gene. Trimming left V 4 bases short and J 7 bases short, with 20 bases between. There are 15 residues in the CDR3. The CDR3 spells CASSYITALYNEQYF. CDR3 DNA: TGTGCCAGCAGCTATATAACGGCCCTATACAATGAGCAGTACTTC.